The T cell receptor (beta chain) described here comes from a study of cytomegalovirus exposure and HLA in healthy donors. The CDR3 is 13 amino acids. Trimming shortened V by 7 bases and J by 1 base, and 12 bases separated the two germline ends. Looked up from germline, CDR1 is SGHDT and CDR2 is YYEEEE. The PCR contained 60 Vbeta and 13 Jbeta primers. Repertoires were generated with immunoSEQ multiplex PCR, while TCRdb's copy carries only in-frame clones and drops some. The repertoire includes 160,000 or so clones, about 80% of them detected once, and more than 2% sits in the top ten. About this clone: Its target is unknown.

Notes on the study in general: Later work found that TCR association rates differed between HLA loci; DRB1 had the most and HLA-C the fewest. One cluster of highly shared sequence variants probably arose as a sequencing artifact.

The study sampled nominally healthy donors, though unrecorded immune exposures were likely. Sequenced: PBMCs. This clonotype was obtained from a man aged 50 to 59 in good health and CMV-seropositive. The genes are TRBV5-6 and TRBJ2-7, with D tentatively TRBD2 (5 bases). Written as DNA, the CDR3 is TGTGCCAGCTCCTCCGGGATATCCTACGAGCAGTACTTC. Encoded protein: CASSSGISYEQYF.